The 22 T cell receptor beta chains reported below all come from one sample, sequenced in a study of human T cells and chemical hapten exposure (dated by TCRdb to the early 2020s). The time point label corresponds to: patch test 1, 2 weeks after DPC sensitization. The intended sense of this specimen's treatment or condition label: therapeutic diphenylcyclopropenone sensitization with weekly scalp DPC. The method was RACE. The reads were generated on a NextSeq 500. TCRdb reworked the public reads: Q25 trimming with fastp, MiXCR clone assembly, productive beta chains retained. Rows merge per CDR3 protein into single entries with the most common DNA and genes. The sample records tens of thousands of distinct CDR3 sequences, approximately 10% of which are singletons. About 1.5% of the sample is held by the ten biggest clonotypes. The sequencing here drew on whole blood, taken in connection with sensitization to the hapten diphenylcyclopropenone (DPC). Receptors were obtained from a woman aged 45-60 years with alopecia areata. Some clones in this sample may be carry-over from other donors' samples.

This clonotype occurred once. CDR3 sequence: CASSAGLWVPLHF. DNA of the CDR3: TGTGCCAGCTCCGCGGGGCTTTGGGTACCCCTCCACTTT. The J gene is TRBJ1-6, the V gene TRBV27, with D maybe TRBD1 (5 bases). CDR1 is MNHEY and CDR2 is SMNVEV in the germline V gene (reference sequence). V dropped 8 bases and J dropped 12 bases, with 17 bases sitting between them. The CDR3 loop spans 13 amino acids.

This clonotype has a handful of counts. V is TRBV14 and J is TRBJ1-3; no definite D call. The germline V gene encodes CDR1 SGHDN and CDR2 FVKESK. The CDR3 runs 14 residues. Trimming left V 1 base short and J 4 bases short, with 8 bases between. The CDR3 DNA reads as TGTGCCAGCAGCCAAGCCATCTCGGGAAACACCATATATTTT. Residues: CASSQAISGNTIYF.

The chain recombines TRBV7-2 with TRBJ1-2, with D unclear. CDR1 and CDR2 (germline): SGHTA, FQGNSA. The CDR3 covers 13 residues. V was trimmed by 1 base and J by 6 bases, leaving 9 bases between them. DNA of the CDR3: TGTGCCAGCAGCTTAGGCGGGGTGGATGGCTACACCTTC. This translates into CASSLGGVDGYTF.

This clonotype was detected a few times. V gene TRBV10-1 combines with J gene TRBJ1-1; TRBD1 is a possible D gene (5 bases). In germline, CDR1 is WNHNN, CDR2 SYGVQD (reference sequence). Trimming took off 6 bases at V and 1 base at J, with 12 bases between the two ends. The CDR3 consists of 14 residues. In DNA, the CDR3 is TGCGCCAGCAGGCCGGGACGGACGAACACTGAAGCTTTCTTT. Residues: CASRPGRTNTEAFF.

CDR3 bases: TGTGCCAGCAGCTTAGGGCAGGGGCCTGAAGCTTTCTTT. Amino acid sequence: CASSLGQGPEAFF. The gene calls are TRBV11-3 and TRBJ1-1, with a weak D call TRBD1 (6 bases). Germline V gene lookup returns CDR1 SGHNT and CDR2 YENEEA. The V gene lost 1 base and the J gene lost 6 bases, with 9 bases spanning the gap. The length of the CDR3 is 13 residues. Together with reference TRBV11-3 and TRBJ1-1, the CDR3 gives the full variable domain: EAGVVQSPRYKIIEKKQPVAFWCNPISGHNTLYWYLQNLGQGPELLIRYENEEAVDDSQLPKDRFSAERLKGVDSTLKIQPAELGDSAVYLCASSLGQGPEAFFGQGTRLTVV.

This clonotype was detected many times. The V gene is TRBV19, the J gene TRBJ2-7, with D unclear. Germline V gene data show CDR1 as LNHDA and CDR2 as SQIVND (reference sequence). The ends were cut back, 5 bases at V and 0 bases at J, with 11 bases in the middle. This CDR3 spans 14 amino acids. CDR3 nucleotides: TGTGCCAGTAGTCCCGGCCCTGCCTCCTACGAGCAGTACTTC. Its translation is CASSPGPASYEQYF.

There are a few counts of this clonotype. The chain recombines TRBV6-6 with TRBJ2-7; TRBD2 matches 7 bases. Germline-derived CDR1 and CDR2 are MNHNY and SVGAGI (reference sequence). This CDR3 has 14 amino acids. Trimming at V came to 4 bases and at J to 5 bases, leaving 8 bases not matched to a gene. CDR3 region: CASSFGAGEDEQYF. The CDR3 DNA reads TGTGCCAGCAGTTTTGGGGCGGGAGAGGACGAGCAGTACTTC.

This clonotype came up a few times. CDR3 sequence: CASSREVGEQFF. CDR3 bases: TGTGCCAGCTCCCGGGAGGTGGGTGAGCAGTTCTTC. The V and J genes are TRBV18 and TRBJ2-1, with 7 bases aligning to TRBD2. V shed 6 bases and J 9 bases; nucleotides not matched to a gene: 5. Germline CDR1 and CDR2: KGHSH and LQKENI. This CDR3 has 12 residues.

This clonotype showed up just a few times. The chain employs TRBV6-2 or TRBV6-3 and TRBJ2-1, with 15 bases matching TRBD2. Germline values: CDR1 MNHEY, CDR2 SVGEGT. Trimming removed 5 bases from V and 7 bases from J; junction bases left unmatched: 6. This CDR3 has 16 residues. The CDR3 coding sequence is TGTGCCAGCAGTACGGGACTAGCGGGAGGTGAGAATGAGCAGTTCTTC. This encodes CASSTGLAGGENEQFF.

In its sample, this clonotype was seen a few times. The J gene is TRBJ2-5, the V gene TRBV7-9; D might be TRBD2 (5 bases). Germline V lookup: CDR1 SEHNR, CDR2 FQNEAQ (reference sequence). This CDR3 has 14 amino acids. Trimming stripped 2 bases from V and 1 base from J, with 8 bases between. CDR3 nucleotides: TGTGCCAGCAGCTTATCCAGCGGCCAAGAGACCCAGTACTTC. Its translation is CASSLSSGQETQYF.

The CDR3 here is CASRTDQGNGYTF. In nucleotides, the CDR3 is TGCGCCAGCAGGACGGACCAGGGAAATGGCTACACCTTC. The V gene is TRBV5-1, the J gene TRBJ1-2, with a possible D match to TRBD1 (5 bases). Trimming shortened V by 5 bases and J by 6 bases, and 14 bases separated the two germline ends. The CDR3 totals 13 residues. CDR1 SGHRS and CDR2 YFSETQ come from the germline V gene.

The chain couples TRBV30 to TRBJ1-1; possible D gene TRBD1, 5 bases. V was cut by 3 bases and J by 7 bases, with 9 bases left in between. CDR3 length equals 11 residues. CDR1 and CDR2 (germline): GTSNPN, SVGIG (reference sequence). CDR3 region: CAWRGELEAFF. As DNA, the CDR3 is TGTGCCTGGAGAGGGGAACTTGAAGCTTTCTTT.

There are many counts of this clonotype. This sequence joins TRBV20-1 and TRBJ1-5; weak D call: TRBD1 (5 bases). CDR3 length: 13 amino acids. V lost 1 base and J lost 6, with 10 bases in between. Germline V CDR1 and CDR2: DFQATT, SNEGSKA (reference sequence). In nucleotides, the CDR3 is TGCAGTGCTAGAGGGCAGGGTAGTCAGCCCCAGCATTTT. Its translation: CSARGQGSQPQHF.

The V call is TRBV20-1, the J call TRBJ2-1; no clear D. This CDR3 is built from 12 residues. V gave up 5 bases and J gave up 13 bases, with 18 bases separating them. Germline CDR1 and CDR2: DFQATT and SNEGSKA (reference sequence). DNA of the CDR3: TGCAGTGCTGTAGACCCCGGAACCTATCAGTTCTTC. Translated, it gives CSAVDPGTYQFF.

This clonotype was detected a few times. The CDR3 nucleotides read TGTGCCAGCAGCACGGACCTAAAAGAGACCCAGTACTTC. Residues: CASSTDLKETQYF. This sequence joins TRBV11-2 and TRBJ2-5; no firm D call. There are 13 residues in the CDR3. V lost 5 bases and J lost 3, with 10 bases in between. The germline CDR1 and CDR2 sequences are SGHAT and FQNNGV.

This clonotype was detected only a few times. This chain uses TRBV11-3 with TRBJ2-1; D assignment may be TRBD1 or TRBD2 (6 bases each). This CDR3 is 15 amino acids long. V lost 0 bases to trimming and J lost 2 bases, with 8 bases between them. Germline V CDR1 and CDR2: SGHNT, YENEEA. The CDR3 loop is CASSLDGGPYNEQFF. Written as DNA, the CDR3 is TGTGCCAGCAGCTTAGACGGGGGCCCCTACAATGAGCAGTTCTTC.

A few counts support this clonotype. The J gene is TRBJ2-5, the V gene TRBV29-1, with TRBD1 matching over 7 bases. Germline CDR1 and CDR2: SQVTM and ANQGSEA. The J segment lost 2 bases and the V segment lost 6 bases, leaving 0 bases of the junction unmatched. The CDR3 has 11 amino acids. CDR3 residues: CSVGQQETQYF. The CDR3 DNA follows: TGCAGCGTGGGACAGCAAGAGACCCAGTACTTC. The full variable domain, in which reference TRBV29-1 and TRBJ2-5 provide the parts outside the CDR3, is SAVISQKPSRDICQRGTSLTIQCQVDSQVTMMFWYRQQPGQSLTLIATANQGSEATYESGFVIDKFPISRPNLTFSTLTVSNMSPEDSSIYLCSVGQQETQYFGPGTRLLVL.

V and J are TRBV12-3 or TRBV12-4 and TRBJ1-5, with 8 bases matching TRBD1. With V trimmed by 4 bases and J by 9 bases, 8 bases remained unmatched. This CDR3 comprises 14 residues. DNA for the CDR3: TGTGCCAGCAGTTCGGGACAGGCCGTAGGGCCCCAGCATTTT. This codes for CASSSGQAVGPQHF.

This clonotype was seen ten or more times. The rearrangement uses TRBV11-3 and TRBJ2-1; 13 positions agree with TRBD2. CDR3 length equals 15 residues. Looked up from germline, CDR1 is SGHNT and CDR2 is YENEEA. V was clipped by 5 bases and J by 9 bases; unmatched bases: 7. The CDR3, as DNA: TGTGCCAGCAGCCCAGGACTAGCGGGAGTCGGTGAGCAGTTCTTC. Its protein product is CASSPGLAGVGEQFF. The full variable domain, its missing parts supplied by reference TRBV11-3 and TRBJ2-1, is EAGVVQSPRYKIIEKKQPVAFWCNPISGHNTLYWYLQNLGQGPELLIRYENEEAVDDSQLPKDRFSAERLKGVDSTLKIQPAELGDSAVYLCASSPGLAGVGEQFFGPGTRLTVL.

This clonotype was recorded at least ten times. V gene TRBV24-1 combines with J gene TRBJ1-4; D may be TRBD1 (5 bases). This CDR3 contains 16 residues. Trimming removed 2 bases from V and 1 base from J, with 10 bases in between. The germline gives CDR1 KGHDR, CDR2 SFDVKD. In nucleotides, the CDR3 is TGTGCCACCAGTGATTGGGGGGTGGAAACTAATGAAAAACTGTTTTTT. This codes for CATSDWGVETNEKLFF.

CDR3 sequence reads: CSGDRGGNEQFF. The CDR3 DNA sequence: TGCAGCGGCGACAGGGGCGGCAATGAGCAGTTCTTC. The chain has TRBV29-1 and TRBJ2-1; 8 bases are shared with TRBD1. The ends lost 7 bases at V and 6 bases at J; junction bases unmatched: 5. Germline V gives CDR1 SQVTM, CDR2 ANQGSEA. The CDR3 consists of 12 residues.

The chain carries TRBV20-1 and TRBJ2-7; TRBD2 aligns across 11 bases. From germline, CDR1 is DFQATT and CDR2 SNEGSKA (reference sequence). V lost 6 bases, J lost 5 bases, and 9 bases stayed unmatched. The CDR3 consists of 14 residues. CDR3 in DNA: TGCAGTGCATCCTATCTAGCGGGAGGCCACGAGCAGTACTTC. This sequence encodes CSASYLAGGHEQYF.